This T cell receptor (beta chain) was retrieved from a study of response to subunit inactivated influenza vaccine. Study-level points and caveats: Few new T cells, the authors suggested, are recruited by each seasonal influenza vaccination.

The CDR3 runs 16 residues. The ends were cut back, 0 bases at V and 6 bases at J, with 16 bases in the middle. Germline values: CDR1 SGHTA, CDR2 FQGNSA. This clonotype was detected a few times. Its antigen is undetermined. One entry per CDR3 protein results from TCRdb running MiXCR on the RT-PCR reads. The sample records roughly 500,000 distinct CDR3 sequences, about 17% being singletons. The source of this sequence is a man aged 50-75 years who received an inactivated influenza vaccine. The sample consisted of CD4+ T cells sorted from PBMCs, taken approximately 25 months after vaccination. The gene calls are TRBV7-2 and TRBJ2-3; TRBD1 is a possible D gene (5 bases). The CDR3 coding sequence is TGTGCCAGCAGCTTAGCGCAGGGCCAGCTGGCTGATACGCAGTATTTT. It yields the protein CASSLAQGQLADTQYF.